This TCR beta chain was documented in a study of cytomegalovirus exposure and HLA in healthy donors. Primers: 60 Vbeta forward and 13 Jbeta reverse. Profiling relied on immunoSEQ multiplex PCR, and the TCRdb table lists in-frame clones only, not all of them. The profile shows some 120,000 clones, about four fifths of them singletons. The study sampled nominally healthy donors, though unrecorded immune exposures were likely. Study results and caveats: Owing to their indistinguishability, certain V segments, notably TRBV6-2 and TRBV6-3, were excluded. Reports indicated that the classifier achieved high specificity and sensitivity in diagnosing cytomegalovirus status.

Germline V gene sequence: CDR1 MDHEN, CDR2 SYDVKM. The V segment lost 3 bases and the J segment 3 bases; nucleotides outside the gene matches: 11. The CDR3 length is 18 residues. On this clone itself: Its antigen remains unidentified.

Sequences were obtained from PBMCs. This rearrangement joins TRBV28 to TRBJ1-5; TRBD1 agrees at 10 bases. The TCR was taken from a woman aged 25 to 45 in good health and CMV-seronegative. As DNA, the CDR3 is TGTGCCAGCAGTTTCCCTACCGGGACAGGGGCCCTCAATCAGCCCCAGCATTTT. As protein: CASSFPTGTGALNQPQHF. Full variable domain (rest looked up from reference TRBV28 and TRBJ1-5): DVKVTQSSRYLVKRTGEKVFLECVQDMDHENMFWYRQDPGLGLRLIYFSYDVKMKEKGDIPEGYSVSREKKERFSLILESASTNQTSMYLCASSFPTGTGALNQPQHFGDGTRLSIL.